These T cell receptor beta chains were read from a single sample in a study of CD8 T cells in ankylosing spondylitis. TCRdb itself ran the 5' RACE reads through MiXCR, one entry per CDR3 protein. The sample yields hundreds of thousands of distinct CDR3 sequences, roughly 25% seen once. Specimen: blood, either unsorted or a sorted T cell fraction (not recorded which). These receptors were taken from a male donor with ankylosing spondylitis. The conserved cysteine and the conserved F or W are not part of the CDR3 here. Each record gives: J gene, V gene, CDR3 length, CDR3 protein.

TRBJ1-1 | TRBV27 | 12 | ASSLGASITEAF
TRBJ2-7 | TRBV6-2/TRBV6-3 | 13 | ASSDPGGSSYEQY
TRBJ2-1 | TRBV6-1 | 13 | ATRKGDSLYNEQF
TRBJ2-1 | TRBV5-5 | 14 | ASSFPGRSLGNEQF
TRBJ2-5 | TRBV29-1 | 12 | SVNGLAGAETQY
TRBJ1-6 | TRBV5-1 | 15 | ASSLGGDDSYNSPLH
TRBJ1-5 | TRBV30 | 12 | AWRKGGINQPQH
TRBJ2-5 | TRBV20-1 | 12 | SAGRSGRQETQY
TRBJ1-2 | TRBV5-1 | 10 | ASRPLGSGYT
TRBJ1-6 | TRBV5-1 | 12 | ASSLGTASETLH
TRBJ1-2 | TRBV12-3/TRBV12-4 | 11 | ASSPGSDYGYT
TRBJ1-5 | TRBV20-1 | 14 | SARPTGGSYNQPQH
TRBJ1-6 | TRBV11-2 | 10 | ASSTLNSPLH
TRBJ2-1 | TRBV11-2 | 11 | ASKAGGYNEQF
TRBJ2-3 | TRBV20-1 | 12 | SASRLAGGGGQY
TRBJ1-1 | TRBV5-1 | 15 | ASSLIELGTGGPEAF
TRBJ2-3 | TRBV2 | 9 | ASGAVNTQY
TRBJ1-5 | TRBV7-2 | 13 | ASSLHRGSNQPQH
TRBJ2-2 | TRBV5-1 | 13 | ASSLFEGYTGELF
TRBJ1-2 | TRBV10-3 | 9 | AIGGDYGYT
TRBJ1-5 | TRBV10-3 | 10 | ATQGDNQPQH
TRBJ2-1 | TRBV5-1 | 13 | ASSLTGTPNNEQF
TRBJ1-5 | TRBV6-1 | 13 | ASSEKWGAVQPQH
TRBJ2-2 | TRBV20-1 | 15 | SARDPAGGPNTGELF
TRBJ1-5 | TRBV4-1 | 11 | ASSHAQREPQH
TRBJ2-3 | TRBV27 | 11 | ASSLRGRNTQY
TRBJ1-1 | TRBV25-1 | 12 | ASSGGALNTEAF
TRBJ1-1 | TRBV7-9 | 14 | ASSLDYSGGDTEAF
TRBJ2-1 | TRBV4-1 | 12 | ASSHVGGRYEQF
TRBJ2-1 | TRBV7-8 | 11 | ASSRAGADEQF
TRBJ2-3 | TRBV12-3/TRBV12-4 | 12 | ASSSGDRGPVQY
TRBJ2-2 | TRBV5-1 | 13 | ASSFGTASSGELF
TRBJ2-1 | TRBV6-1 | 16 | ASSQWGLAVSSYNEQF
TRBJ2-2 | TRBV28 | 14 | ASSPAEEDSRWELF